This T cell receptor beta chain came from a study of beta chain features in type 1 diabetes. Trimming took 5 bases from V and 9 from J, leaving 19 bases between them. The CDR3 sequence is 14 residues long. Per germline, CDR1 LNHDA and CDR2 SQIVND (reference sequence). The study's findings and limits: Patients with type 1 diabetes showed fewer VDJ junction insertions and more deletions. The study notes PCR might favor shorter templates equally in patients and controls.

Every bit of the isolated RNA underwent reverse transcription, so sequencing read expressed TCRB transcripts. Read counts averaged roughly 3.7 million for samples of naive, central memory and regulatory T cells. The repertoire was sequenced with immunoSEQ multiplex PCR; TCRdb's copy has only in-frame clones and lacks some. This sample has almost 350,000 clones, with 15% to 20% found just once. The purity of all sorted populations exceeded 95%. This clone was picked up a small number of times. The antigen is undetermined. This chain links TRBV19 with TRBJ2-5; D may be TRBD1 (5 bases). Sequencing input: naive CD4+ T cells from blood. The TCR sequence derives from a woman between 18 and 29 years old in good health. The CDR3 region is CASSPGILVRPQYF. DNA of the CDR3: TGTGCCAGTAGTCCAGGGATTCTAGTTCGTCCCCAGTACTTC.